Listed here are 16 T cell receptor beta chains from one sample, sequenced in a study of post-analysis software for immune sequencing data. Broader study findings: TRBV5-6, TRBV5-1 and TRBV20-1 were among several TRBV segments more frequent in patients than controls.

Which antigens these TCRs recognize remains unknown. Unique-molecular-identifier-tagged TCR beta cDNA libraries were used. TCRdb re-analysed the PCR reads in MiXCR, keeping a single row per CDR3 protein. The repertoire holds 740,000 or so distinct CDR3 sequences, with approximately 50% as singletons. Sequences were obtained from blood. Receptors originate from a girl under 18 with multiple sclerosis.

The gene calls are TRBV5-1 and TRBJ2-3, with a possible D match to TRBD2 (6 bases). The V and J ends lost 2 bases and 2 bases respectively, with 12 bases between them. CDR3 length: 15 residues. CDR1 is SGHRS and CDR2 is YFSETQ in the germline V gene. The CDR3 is CASSFPGLTTDTQYF. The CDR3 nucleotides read TGCGCCAGCAGCTTCCCCGGACTAACCACAGATACGCAGTATTTT.

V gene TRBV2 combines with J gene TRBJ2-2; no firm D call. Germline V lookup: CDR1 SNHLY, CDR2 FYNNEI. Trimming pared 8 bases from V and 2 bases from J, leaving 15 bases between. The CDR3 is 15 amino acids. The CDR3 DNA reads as TGTGCCAGCCGGGTGCTGAGAATAAACACCGGGGAGCTGTTTTTT. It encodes CASRVLRINTGELFF.

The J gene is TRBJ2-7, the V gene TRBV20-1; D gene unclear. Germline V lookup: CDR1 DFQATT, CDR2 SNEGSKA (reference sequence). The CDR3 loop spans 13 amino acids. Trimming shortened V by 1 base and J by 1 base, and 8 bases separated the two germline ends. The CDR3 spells CSARAADSYEQYF. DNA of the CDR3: TGCAGTGCTAGAGCCGCGGATTCCTACGAGCAGTACTTC.

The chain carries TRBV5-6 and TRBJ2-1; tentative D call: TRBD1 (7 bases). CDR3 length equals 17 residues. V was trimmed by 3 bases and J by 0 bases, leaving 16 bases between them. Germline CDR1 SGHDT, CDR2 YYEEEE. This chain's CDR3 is CASSSGSGGSSYNEQFF. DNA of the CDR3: TGTGCCAGCAGCTCGGGTTCAGGGGGGTCCTCCTACAATGAGCAGTTCTTC.

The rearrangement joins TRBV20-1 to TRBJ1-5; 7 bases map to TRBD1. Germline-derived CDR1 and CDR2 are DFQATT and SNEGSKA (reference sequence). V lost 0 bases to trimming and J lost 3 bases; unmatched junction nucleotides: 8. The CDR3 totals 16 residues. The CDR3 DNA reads TGCAGTGCTAGAGACCCCGGGACAGCCTTCAATCAGCCCCAGCATTTT. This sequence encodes CSARDPGTAFNQPQHF.

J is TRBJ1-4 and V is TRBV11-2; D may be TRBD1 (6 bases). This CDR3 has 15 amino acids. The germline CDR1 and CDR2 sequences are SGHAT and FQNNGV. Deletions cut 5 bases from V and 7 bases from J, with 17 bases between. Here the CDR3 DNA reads TGTGCCAGCAGCAACCCTCAGGGGATTGCTGAAAAACTGTTTTTT. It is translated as CASSNPQGIAEKLFF.

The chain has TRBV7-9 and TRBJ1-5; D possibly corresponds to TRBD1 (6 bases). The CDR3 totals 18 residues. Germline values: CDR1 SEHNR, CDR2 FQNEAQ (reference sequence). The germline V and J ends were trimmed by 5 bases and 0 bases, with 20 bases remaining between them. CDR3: CASSGTPGQGVSNQPQHF. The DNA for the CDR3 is TGTGCCAGCAGCGGTACGCCGGGACAAGGGGTTAGCAATCAGCCCCAGCATTTT. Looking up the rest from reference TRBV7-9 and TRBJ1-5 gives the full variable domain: DTGVSQNPRHKITKRGQNVTFRCDPISEHNRLYWYRQTLGQGPEFLTYFQNEAQLEKSRLLSDRFSAERPKGSFSTLEIQRTEQGDSAMYLCASSGTPGQGVSNQPQHFGDGTRLSIL.

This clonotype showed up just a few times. DNA of the CDR3: TGCAGTGCTATTACTAGGGGGGACGGCTACACCTTC. This sequence encodes CSAITRGDGYTF. The chain uses TRBV20-1 and TRBJ1-2, with a possible D match to TRBD1 (6 bases). Germline CDR1 is DFQATT and CDR2 is SNEGSKA (reference sequence). Trimming pared 4 bases from V and 8 bases from J, leaving 14 bases between. This CDR3 contains 12 residues.

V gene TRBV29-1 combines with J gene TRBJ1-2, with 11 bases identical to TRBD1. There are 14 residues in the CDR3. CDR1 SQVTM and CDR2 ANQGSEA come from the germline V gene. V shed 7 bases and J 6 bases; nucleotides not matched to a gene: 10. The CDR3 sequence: CSATWGQGEDGYTF. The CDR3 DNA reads TGCAGCGCCACGTGGGGACAGGGGGAGGATGGCTACACCTTC.

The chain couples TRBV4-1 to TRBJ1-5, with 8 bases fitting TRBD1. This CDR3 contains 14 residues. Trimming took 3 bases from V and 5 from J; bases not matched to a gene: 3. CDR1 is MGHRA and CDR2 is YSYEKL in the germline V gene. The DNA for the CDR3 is TGCGCCAGCAGCCATGGACAGGGTGATCAGCCCCAGCATTTT. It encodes CASSHGQGDQPQHF.

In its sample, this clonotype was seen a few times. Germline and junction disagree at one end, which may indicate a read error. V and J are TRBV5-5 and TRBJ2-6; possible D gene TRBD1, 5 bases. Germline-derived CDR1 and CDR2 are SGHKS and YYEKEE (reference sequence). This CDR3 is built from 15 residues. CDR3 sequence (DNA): TGTGCCAGCAGCTTGAGGGGCGCGGTAGCCAACGTCCCGACTTTC. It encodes CASSLRGAVANVPTF.

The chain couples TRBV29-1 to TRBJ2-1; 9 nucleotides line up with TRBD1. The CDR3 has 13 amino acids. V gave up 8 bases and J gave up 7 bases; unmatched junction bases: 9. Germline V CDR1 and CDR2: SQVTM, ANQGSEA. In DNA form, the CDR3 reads TGCAGCTCCAGGGACAGGGCTTGGAATGAGCAGTTCTTC. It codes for CSSRDRAWNEQFF.

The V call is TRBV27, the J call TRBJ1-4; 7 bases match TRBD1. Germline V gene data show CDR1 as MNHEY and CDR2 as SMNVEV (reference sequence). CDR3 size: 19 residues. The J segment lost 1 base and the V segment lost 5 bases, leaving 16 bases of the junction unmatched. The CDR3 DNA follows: TGTGCCAGCAGTCCGTCCCGGGACAGTTTGAAGTTAACTAATGAAAAACTGTTTTTT. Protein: CASSPSRDSLKLTNEKLFF.

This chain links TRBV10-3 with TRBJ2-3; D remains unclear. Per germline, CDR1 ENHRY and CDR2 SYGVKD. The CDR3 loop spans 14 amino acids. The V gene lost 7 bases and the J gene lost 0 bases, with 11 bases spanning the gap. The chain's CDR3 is CAITEGQSTDTQYF. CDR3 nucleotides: TGTGCCATCACCGAAGGGCAGAGCACAGATACGCAGTATTTT.

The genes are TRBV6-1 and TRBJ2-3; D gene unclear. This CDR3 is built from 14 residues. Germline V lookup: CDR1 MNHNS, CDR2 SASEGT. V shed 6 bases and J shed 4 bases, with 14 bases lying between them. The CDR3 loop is CASRLEHFSDTQYF. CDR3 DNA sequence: TGTGCCAGCAGGCTTGAGCATTTTTCAGATACGCAGTATTTT.

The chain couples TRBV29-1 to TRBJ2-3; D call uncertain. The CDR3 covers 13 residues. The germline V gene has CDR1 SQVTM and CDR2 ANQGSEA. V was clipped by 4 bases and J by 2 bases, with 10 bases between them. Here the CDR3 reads CSVVLVSTDTQYF. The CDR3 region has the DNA TGCAGCGTTGTGTTGGTGTCCACAGATACGCAGTATTTT.